This TCR beta chain was sequenced in a study of early T cells in non-severe SARS-CoV-2 infection (dated by TCRdb to the early 2020s). In terms of the full investigation: Because TCR sequencing was done on bulk RNA from unsorted whole blood, the alpha and beta chains could not be paired.

This clonotype showed up just a few times. Its binding antigen is unknown. This may be a read error: a much more frequent sequence differs by one nucleotide. A case-control design nested within a healthcare worker cohort in London, UK, was used, with weekly nasopharyngeal swab PCR tests and blood sampling performed. Healthcare workers were recruited during the week of the UK lockdown, between 23 and 31 March 2020, and followed weekly for up to roughly 16 weeks. Libraries were made using 5' RACE. Sequencing took place on a NextSeq 500. The TCR library protocol attached unique molecular identifiers to individual cDNA molecules to correct for sequencing error and PCR bias. TCR alpha and beta chains were both sequenced, and the abundances of alpha and beta sequences in each sample were closely correlated with each other. As for the authors' bioinformatics: V gene, J gene and CDR3 annotation of TCR sequences was performed with Decombinator V4. Expanded TCRs were defined as changing significantly between any two time points under a Poisson model with p below 0.0001. TCR abundances were normalised to the total number of TCRs sequenced per sample and expressed as counts per million. VDJdb, accessed 1 November 2021, was searched for CMV, EBV and SARS-CoV-2 annotated TCRs, excluding TCRs annotated for multiple antigens. TCRdb handled the public reads itself, with Q25 trimming in fastp and clone calling in MiXCR, and kept productive beta chains. Rows matching on CDR3 protein sequence are summarized as one entry with the most common DNA and genes. The authors' filters were not applied to this entry. Recorded for this sample are more than 20,000 distinct CDR3 sequences; about 4.5% of them occurred a single time. The top ten clonotypes cover 5.5% to 6.5% of the sample.

General findings and caveats noted by the study authors: VDJdb matching was skewed toward anti-spike CD8 responses and likely underestimated virus-specific expansions, missing private and CD4 specificities.

Sequences were obtained from whole blood. The sequence was collected from an adult who was a healthcare worker with PCR-confirmed SARS-CoV-2 infection or an uninfected control (not recorded which).

CDR3 reads: CASSGSQSTGTQYF. Read as DNA, the sequence is TGTGCCAGCAGTGGATCCCAGTCGACGGGGACCCAGTACTTC. In this chain, TRBV25-1 is recombined with TRBJ2-5; no confident D gene assignment can be made. The germline V gene gives CDR1 as MGHDK and CDR2 as SYGVNS. The CDR3, from cysteine to phenylalanine, totals 14 residues. Solely the CDR3 DNA is kept, with 42 bases framed from the first base. V is reduced by 4 bases and J by 7 bases, leaving a spacing of 16 bases between them.